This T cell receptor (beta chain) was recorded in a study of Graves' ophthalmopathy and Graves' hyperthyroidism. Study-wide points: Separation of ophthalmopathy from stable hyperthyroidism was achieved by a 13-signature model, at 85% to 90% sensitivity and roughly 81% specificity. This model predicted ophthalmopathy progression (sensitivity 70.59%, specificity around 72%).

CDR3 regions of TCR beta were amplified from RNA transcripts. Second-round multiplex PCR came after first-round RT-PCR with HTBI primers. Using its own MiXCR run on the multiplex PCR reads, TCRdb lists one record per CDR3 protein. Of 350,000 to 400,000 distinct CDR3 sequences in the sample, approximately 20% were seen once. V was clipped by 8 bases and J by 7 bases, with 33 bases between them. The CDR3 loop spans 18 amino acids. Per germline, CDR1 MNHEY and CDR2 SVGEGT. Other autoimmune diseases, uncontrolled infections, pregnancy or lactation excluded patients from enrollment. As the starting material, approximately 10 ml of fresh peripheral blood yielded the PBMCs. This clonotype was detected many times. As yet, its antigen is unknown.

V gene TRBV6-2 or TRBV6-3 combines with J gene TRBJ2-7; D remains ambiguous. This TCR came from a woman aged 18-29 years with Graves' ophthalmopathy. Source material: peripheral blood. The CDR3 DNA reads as TGTGCCAGCGGTATCCCACCCCGCCGAAAGCCCACCCGCACAGAGCAGTACTTC. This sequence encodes CASGIPPRRKPTRTEQYF.